This T cell receptor (beta chain) is from a study of Tregs in tolerant kidney transplant recipients. Trimming removed 6 bases at V and 7 bases at J, with 21 bases between. CDR3 length: 15 residues. Looked up from germline, CDR1 is MNHEY and CDR2 is SVGAGI. A single count supports this clone. The assay was immunoSEQ multiplex PCR, and TCRdb's table has in-frame clones only and misses some. The sample lists over 50,000 clones; 80% to 90% were seen once. The sequenced sample was Tregs from blood, obtained before the transplant. The V gene is TRBV6-5, the J gene TRBJ1-2; no reliable D call. The receptor was isolated from a human donor who received a combined kidney and bone marrow transplant. The CDR3 sequence is CASSQEPLPYSGYTF. CDR3 DNA sequence: TGTGCCAGCAGCCAAGAGCCCCTTCCCTATTCTGGCTACACCTTC.